One TCR beta chain is described in this entry. Its matching antigen is unknown. TCR beta CDR3 regions were amplified from RNA transcripts. The study used the HTBI primer set for a first-round RT-PCR of the TCR CDR3. TCRdb analysed the multiplex PCR reads with MiXCR anew, one entry per CDR3 protein. The top ten clones hold 50% of a sample with 340,000 or so distinct CDR3 sequences, around 20% of them seen once. In patients aged 18 to 65, hyperthyroidism was newly diagnosed, with duration under 2 months. The data were taken from a study of T cells in Graves' hyperthyroidism and ophthalmopathy. Notes on the study in general: Peripheral blood also featured most of the thyroid clonotypes expanded above 0.001.

The source material was blood. The source is a woman between 45 and 65 years old with Graves' hyperthyroidism.

The CDR3 spells CSVQLAGVGKETQYF. The CDR3 DNA follows: TGCAGCGTGCAACTAGCGGGAGTGGGCAAGGAGACCCAGTACTTC. The chain joins TRBV29-1 to TRBJ2-5, with 11 nucleotides matching TRBD2. This CDR3 has 15 amino acids. The V and J ends lost 6 bases and 5 bases, in that order; junction bases with no gene match: 11. Germline V gene data show CDR1 as SQVTM and CDR2 as ANQGSEA.